This is a list of T cell receptor beta chains from one sample in a study of blood T cell repertoires in COVID-19. Repertoires were generated with immunoSEQ multiplex PCR, while TCRdb's copy carries only in-frame clones and drops some. The top ten clones hold 1.5% to 2% of a sample with 350,000 or so clones, approximately 90% of them seen once. Sequenced: peripheral blood. The source of these receptors is a woman under 40 with COVID-19, enrolled during active disease. CDR3s include the opening cysteine and the closing phenylalanine or tryptophan. The order of the fields is V gene, J gene, D gene, clone size, CDR3 protein, CDR3 DNA. A D gene is named only where the DNA matches it firmly. Not every row has a clone size; where given, it reads once, few, many or a size class.

>TRBV6-2/TRBV6-3|TRBJ2-5|TRBD1|-
CASSQGDPEGETQYF
TGTGCCAGCAGCCAGGGGGACCCAGAGGGGGAGACCCAGTACTTC
>TRBV10-3|TRBJ1-3|-|few
CATLDSEAGNTIYF
TGTGCCACCTTGGACAGCGAAGCTGGAAACACCATATATTTT
>TRBV10-3|TRBJ2-5|-|-
CAISDKGETQYF
TGTGCCATCTCGGATAAGGGGGAGACCCAGTACTTC
>TRBV2|TRBJ2-3|TRBD1|-
CASSDIQGADTQYF
TGTGCCAGCAGTGACATACAGGGGGCTGATACGCAGTATTTT
>TRBV7-8|TRBJ2-1|TRBD2|-
CASSLTSGGASYNEQFF
TGTGCCAGCAGCTTAACTAGCGGGGGGGCCTCCTACAATGAGCAGTTCTTC
>TRBV28|TRBJ1-5|TRBD1|once
CASGRTGTGGASNQPQHF
TGTGCCAGCGGCAGAACCGGGACAGGGGGCGCGAGCAATCAGCCCCAGCATTTT
>TRBV25-1|TRBJ2-2|-|-
CASTTRGTGELFF
TGTGCCAGCACCACCCGGGGGACCGGGGAGCTGTTTTTT
>TRBV7-9|TRBJ1-1|-|-
CASSSRRAGRTEAFF
TGTGCCAGCAGCTCAAGGCGGGCAGGACGGACTGAAGCTTTCTTT
>TRBV5-6|TRBJ1-6|TRBD1|once
CASSWTGSYNSPLHF
TGTGCCAGCAGCTGGACAGGGTCCTATAATTCACCCCTCCACTTT
>TRBV5-4|TRBJ2-2|-|-
CASRQGMRDTGELFF
TGTGCCAGCAGGCAGGGTATGCGAGACACCGGGGAGCTGTTTTTT
>TRBV6-5|TRBJ1-1|-|-
CASSYFGGDEAFF
TGTGCCAGCAGTTACTTCGGCGGAGATGAAGCTTTCTTT
>TRBV10-3|TRBJ1-5|-|-
CAISEGAGSNQPQHF
TGTGCCATCAGTGAAGGGGCAGGGAGCAATCAGCCCCAGCATTTT
>TRBV6-5|TRBJ1-1|TRBD1|-
CAIQGAWYAFF
TGTGCCATCCAGGGGGCATGGTATGCTTTCTTT
>TRBV2|TRBJ2-2|-|many
CATGGANTGELFF
TGTGCCACTGGAGGGGCGAACACCGGGGAGCTGTTTTTT
>TRBV3-1/TRBV3-2|TRBJ1-5|-|-
CASSPSGGGQPQHF
TGTGCCAGCAGCCCCAGTGGGGGCGGTCAGCCCCAGCATTTT
>TRBV28|TRBJ1-2|TRBD1|-
CASSLPTGNNYGYTF
TGTGCCAGCAGTTTACCGACAGGGAATAACTATGGCTACACCTTC
>TRBV14|TRBJ2-3|-|few
CASSLLTGLYSTDTQYF
TGTGCCAGCAGCCTCTTGACAGGCCTATATAGCACAGATACGCAGTATTTT
>TRBV2|TRBJ2-5|-|-
CASSEAWGGARDRGTQYF
TGTGCCAGCAGTGAAGCGTGGGGCGGGGCCCGGGATCGCGGGACCCAGTACTTC